Below, one T cell receptor beta chain is given with its context. The data are from a study of T cells in tumors after PD-1 blockade. V shed 0 bases and J shed 8 bases, with 8 bases lying between them. Germline V gene data show CDR1 as SGHRS and CDR2 as YFSETQ. CDR3 length: 12 residues. TCRdb keeps only in-frame clones here, not all; method: immunoSEQ multiplex PCR. The sample includes about 34,000 clones, roughly 76% of them seen just once. The receptor was derived from a human donor with basal cell carcinoma. The V gene is TRBV5-1, the J gene TRBJ1-2; no definite D call. This material consisted of PBMCs, taken after anti-PD-1 treatment. DNA for the CDR3: TGCGCCAGCAGCTTGGTTGGGGTGGGCTACACCTTC. Encoded protein: CASSLVGVGYTF.